These 20 T cell receptor beta chains originate from one sample sequenced in a study of blood T cell repertoires in COVID-19. Clones were sequenced by immunoSEQ multiplex PCR, and TCRdb holds only the in-frame ones, with some missing. The sample carries approximately 300,000 clones, around 80% recorded once. The sequencing input was peripheral blood. These receptors were obtained from a woman in her 50s with acute or convalescent COVID-19.

This chain connects TRBV2 to TRBJ2-4, with TRBD1 matching over 7 bases. The J segment lost 6 bases and the V segment lost 6 bases, leaving 2 bases of the junction unmatched. Germline V gives CDR1 SNHLY, CDR2 FYNNEI. CDR3 length: 12 residues. CDR3 protein: CASSRDRNIQYF. The DNA of the CDR3 is TGTGCCAGCAGCCGGGACAGAAACATTCAGTACTTC.

The rearrangement links TRBV2 to TRBJ1-6; weak D call: TRBD1 (6 bases). Germline CDR1 and CDR2: SNHLY and FYNNEI. The CDR3 consists of 12 residues. V lost 6 bases, J lost 11 bases, and 11 bases lay in between. CDR3 in DNA: TGTGCCAGCAGCACAGGGAATCCACCCCTCCACTTT. It codes for CASSTGNPPLHF.

The V and J genes are TRBV3-1 (or the pseudogene TRBV3-2) and TRBJ1-1; no definite D call. The length of the CDR3 is 12 residues. Looked up from germline, CDR1 is LGHDT and CDR2 is YNNKEL (reference sequence). Trimming cost V 0 bases and J 7 bases, with 6 bases left between them. The CDR3 DNA follows: TGTGCCAGCAGCCAAGAGGTCGGTGAAGCTTTCTTT. Translating it yields CASSQEVGEAFF.

This clone was recorded once. Additional DNA sequences in this sample encode the identical CDR3. The gene calls are TRBV4-3 and TRBJ1-5; D not certain. The V end was cut by 0 bases, the J end by 7 bases, with 10 bases between. The V gene's germline CDR1 is LGHNA and CDR2 YSLEER. The CDR3 sequence is 14 residues long. This CDR3 reads CASSQDRGYQPQHF. The CDR3 DNA reads as TGCGCCAGCAGCCAAGATCGGGGATACCAGCCCCAGCATTTT.

The J gene is TRBJ1-1, the V gene TRBV5-4; 10 positions match TRBD1. This CDR3 region has 16 residues. V lost 0 bases, J lost 2 bases, and 4 bases stayed unmatched. Germline CDR1 SGHNT, CDR2 YYREEE (reference sequence). CDR3 sequence reads: CASSLGGQGLNTEAFF. CDR3 bases: TGTGCCAGCAGCTTGGGGGGACAGGGGTTAAACACTGAAGCTTTCTTT.

The chain has TRBV5-1 and TRBJ2-3; 11 positions agree with TRBD2. Trimming cost V 4 bases and J 0 bases; bases outside gene matches: 4. The CDR3 totals 16 residues. Germline V lookup: CDR1 SGHRS, CDR2 YFSETQ. The CDR3 DNA is TGCGCCAGCAGCACGGGACTAGCGGTTAGCACAGATACGCAGTATTTT. Translating gives CASSTGLAVSTDTQYF.

The rearrangement links TRBV7-9 to TRBJ2-3, with a tentative D call TRBD2 (5 bases). The CDR3 is 16 amino acids. Trimming cost V 3 bases and J 0 bases, with 13 bases left between them. In germline, CDR1 is SEHNR, CDR2 FQNEAQ (reference sequence). The CDR3 loop reads CASSLGALSSTDTQYF. DNA for the CDR3: TGTGCCAGCAGCTTGGGAGCGTTATCGAGCACAGATACGCAGTATTTT.

This clone has only one observation. The chain has TRBV6-5 and TRBJ2-5, with TRBD1 matching 7 bases. The germline V gene has CDR1 MNHEY and CDR2 SVGAGI. CDR3 length equals 13 residues. Losses at the gene ends were 5 bases for V and 5 bases for J; bases not matched to a gene: 5. CDR3 region: CASSLNRGETQYF. CDR3 in DNA: TGTGCCAGCAGTCTTAACAGGGGTGAGACCCAGTACTTC.

The CDR3 DNA sequence: TGTGCCAGCAGGTCCAGGGCCTACGAGCAGTACTTC. This codes for CASRSRAYEQYF. The rearrangement links TRBV5-6 to TRBJ2-7; the D gene is possibly TRBD1 (5 bases). Germline values: CDR1 SGHDT, CDR2 YYEEEE. The CDR3 spans 12 residues. Trimming cost V 5 bases and J 2 bases, with 8 bases left between them.

The chain links TRBV19 to TRBJ1-2; 8 nucleotides agree with TRBD1. The CDR3 is made up of 14 amino acids. Trimming at V came to 9 bases and at J to 8 bases, leaving 14 bases not matched to a gene. Germline V gene data show CDR1 as LNHDA and CDR2 as SQIVND (reference sequence). DNA of the CDR3: TGTGCCAGCGAGCCTTCGACAGGGGAAGGAGGCTACACCTTC. Translated, it gives CASEPSTGEGGYTF.

The rearrangement links TRBV28 to TRBJ1-3; D perhaps matches TRBD1 (5 bases). Trimming pared 6 bases from V and 0 bases from J, leaving 15 bases between. CDR1 is MDHEN and CDR2 is SYDVKM in the germline V gene. This CDR3 region has 16 residues. CDR3 DNA sequence: TGTGCCAGCAGGCTTCCAGGGACTAGCTCTGGAAACACCATATATTTT. It is translated as CASRLPGTSSGNTIYF.

The chain uses TRBV6-2 or TRBV6-3 and TRBJ2-7, with 9 bases aligning to TRBD2. The CDR3 loop spans 21 amino acids. Germline CDR1 reads MNHEY; CDR2 reads SVGEGT. V gave up 0 bases and J gave up 0 bases; unmatched junction bases: 18. CDR3 protein: CASSYSIAGGLAGLSSYEQYF. CDR3 coding DNA: TGTGCCAGCAGTTACTCGATCGCTGGGGGGCTAGCGGGACTTTCCTCCTACGAGCAGTACTTC.

This clone was counted once. The rearrangement uses TRBV10-3 and TRBJ1-4; 9 bases are shared with TRBD1. Germline CDR1 is ENHRY and CDR2 is SYGVKD. V was pared by 3 bases and J by 6 bases, with 5 bases of the junction left unmatched. This CDR3 contains 15 residues. CDR3 coding DNA: TGTGCCATCAGTGATCCCGACAGGGGGGATGAAAAACTGTTTTTT. Translating gives CAISDPDRGDEKLFF.

Concerning this clone: The germline gene is not matched at one end of the junction; a read error may be the cause. The V gene is TRBV2, the J gene TRBJ2-3, with 7 bases fitting TRBD2. The germline gives CDR1 SNHLY, CDR2 FYNNEI. This CDR3 has 15 residues. The CDR3: CARSVGGTRTDTQYF. CDR3 DNA sequence: TGTGCCAGGAGTGTCGGGGGGACCCGCACAGATACGCAGTATTTT. Supplemented by reference TRBV2 and TRBJ2-3, the full variable domain reads EPEVTQTPSHQVTQMGQEVILRCVPISNHLYFYWYRQILGQKVEFLVSFYNNEISEKSEIFDDQFSVERPDGSNFTLKIRSTKLEDSAMYFCARSVGGTRTDTQYFGPGTRLTVL.

This clone came up a few times. The chain has TRBV28 and TRBJ1-1; D not certain. Germline CDR1 MDHEN, CDR2 SYDVKM. V was pared by 5 bases and J by 11 bases, with 15 bases between. This CDR3 comprises 12 residues. DNA of the CDR3: TGTGCCAGCAGTAGATTGGCACTAGTGGCTTTCTTT. This encodes CASSRLALVAFF.

In DNA, the CDR3 is TGTGCCAGCACCAAAAGGGGGTTTCAGGAAAAACTGTTTTTT. Residues: CASTKRGFQEKLFF. The rearrangement uses TRBV6-5 and TRBJ1-4; D might be TRBD1 (6 bases). Trimming took off 7 bases at V and 8 bases at J, with 17 bases between the two ends. CDR1 is MNHEY and CDR2 is SVGAGI in the germline V gene. The length of the CDR3 is 14 residues.

The chain uses TRBV10-3 and TRBJ1-2; D may be TRBD1 (5 bases). The CDR3 extends over 15 amino acids. V gave up 1 base and J gave up 4 bases, with 13 bases separating them. CDR1 is ENHRY, CDR2 SYGVKD, per germline. CDR3 residues: CAISELETAAYGYTF. CDR3 nucleotides: TGTGCCATCAGTGAGTTAGAGACAGCAGCCTATGGCTACACCTTC.

The chain carries TRBV3-1 (or the pseudogene TRBV3-2) and TRBJ1-5; 8 bases agree with TRBD1. The trim removed 4 bases at V and 3 bases at J, leaving 8 bases unmatched. In germline, CDR1 is LGHDT, CDR2 YNNKEL (reference sequence). This CDR3 region has 16 residues. CDR3 region: CASSPTGALSNQPQHF. The CDR3 DNA follows: TGTGCCAGCAGCCCGACAGGGGCCCTATCCAATCAGCCCCAGCATTTT.

The V and J genes are TRBV18 and TRBJ1-1, with D perhaps matching TRBD1 (5 bases). The CDR3 runs to 14 residues. V was clipped by 4 bases and J by 4 bases, with 13 bases between them. The germline V gene has CDR1 KGHSH and CDR2 LQKENI. The CDR3 DNA reads TGTGCCAGCTCACGGGGGGGAGGGCTCACTGAAGCTTTCTTT. Its protein product is CASSRGGGLTEAFF.

The chain combines TRBV7-9 with TRBJ1-6; tentatively, D is TRBD1 (6 bases). Looked up from germline, CDR1 is SEHNR and CDR2 is FQNEAQ (reference sequence). The CDR3 spans 14 residues. Trimming removed 4 bases at V and 8 bases at J, with 12 bases between. CDR3 protein: CASSSYRDDSPLHF. For the CDR3, the DNA is TGTGCCAGCAGCTCCTACAGGGATGATTCACCCCTCCACTTT.